This T cell receptor (beta chain) was obtained from a study of T cells after yellow fever vaccination. About the research overall: Fractions containing few cells were prepared with SMART-Seq v4 Ultra Low Input. The study, taken as a whole, reports: Weaker, the secondary response had a peak occurring faster, on day 5 versus 15. Repertoires obtained by FACS sorting could include abundant clonotypes that entered as contaminants from the bulk population.

This clonotype was seen repeatedly, ten times or more. What it binds is unknown. The V and J ends lost 6 bases and 0 bases respectively, with 15 bases between them. CDR1 is SGHTA, CDR2 FQGNSA, per germline. CDR3 length: 17 amino acids. The authors made TCR cDNA by 5'RACE template switching, adding a universal primer site and UMIs. TCRdb re-analysed the 5' RACE reads in MiXCR, keeping a single row per CDR3 protein. The sample lists 250,000 to 300,000 distinct CDR3 sequences, 5.2% occurring once. This sample comprised CD4+ T cells sorted from PBMCs, obtained on the day of the yellow fever booster vaccination. This clonotype originated in a man younger than 35 who received the YFV17D yellow fever vaccine. The chain links TRBV7-2 to TRBJ1-6; D is uncertain. This CDR3 is CASSHRRMSSYNSPLHF. The CDR3 DNA is TGTGCCAGCAGTCACAGACGGATGAGCTCCTATAATTCACCCCTCCACTTT.